Listed below are T cell receptor beta chains from one sample, sequenced in a study of T cells in localized non-small cell lung cancer. Sequencing used immunoSEQ multiplex PCR; TCRdb keeps in-frame clones, though not all of them. The repertoire consists of about 24,000 clones, with around 86% occurring once and the leading ten covering 5.8%. This material consisted of peripheral blood, taken before any cancer treatment. The source of these receptors is a male donor at least 60 years old with stage II squamous cell lung carcinoma. CDR3s include the opening cysteine and the closing phenylalanine or tryptophan. The order of the fields is CDR3 protein, CDR3 DNA, J gene, V gene, D gene, clone size. D genes are given only for firm matches. Size values are once, few and many counts, or a class for expanded clones, and some rows have none.

CASSPRTGGGVDYTF	TGTGCCAGTAGTCCAAGGACAGGGGGCGGTGTAGACTACACCTTC	TRBJ1-2	TRBV19	TRBD1	-
CASSSPIRGGPDNEQFF	TGCGCCAGCAGCTCGCCCATCAGGGGGGGTCCGGACAATGAGCAGTTCTTC	TRBJ2-1	TRBV5-1	-	-
CASSSRDRGGTEAFF	TGTGCCAGCAGTTCAAGGGACAGGGGCGGCACTGAAGCTTTCTTT	TRBJ1-1	TRBV6-5	TRBD1	-
CASSPNWTGGNTEAFF	TGTGCCAGCAGCCCCAATTGGACAGGGGGGAACACTGAAGCTTTCTTT	TRBJ1-1	TRBV7-3	TRBD1	-
CASSLQTDYGYTF	TGTGCCAGCAGCTTGCAGACAGACTATGGCTACACCTTC	TRBJ1-2	TRBV5-4	-	-
CASSGGGSSYNSPLHF	TGTGCCAGCAGTGGCGGGGGAAGCTCCTATAATTCACCCCTCCACTTT	TRBJ1-6	TRBV25-1	-	-
CASSEKQDPHYEQYF	TGTGCCAGCAGTGAAAAGCAAGACCCCCACTACGAGCAGTACTTC	TRBJ2-7	TRBV6-1	-	-
CSVGLSSNQPQHF	TGCAGCGTTGGTCTATCCTCCAATCAGCCCCAGCATTTT	TRBJ1-5	TRBV29-1	-	-
CAWRQGASTNTGELFF	TGTGCCTGGCGACAGGGGGCGAGTACGAACACCGGGGAGCTGTTTTTT	TRBJ2-2	TRBV30	TRBD1	-
CASSWTSGETQYF	TGTGCCAGCAGCTGGACATCGGGAGAGACCCAGTACTTC	TRBJ2-5	TRBV7-3	-	-
CASRPDQNTGELFF	TGTGCCAGCAGGCCTGACCAGAACACCGGGGAGCTGTTTTTT	TRBJ2-2	TRBV7-8	-	-
CASSSGTSGLEQYF	TGCGCCAGCAGCTCCGGGACTAGCGGCCTTGAGCAGTACTTC	TRBJ2-7	TRBV5-1	TRBD2	-
CASGKGENTIYF	TGTGCCAGCGGAAAGGGGGAGAACACCATATATTTT	TRBJ1-3	TRBV11-3	-	-
CASSAPGTGTYEQYF	TGTGCCAGCAGTGCCCCCGGGACAGGGACCTACGAGCAGTACTTC	TRBJ2-7	TRBV6-5	TRBD1	-
CASSETGELFF	TGTGCCAGCAGTGAAACCGGGGAGCTGTTTTTT	TRBJ2-2	TRBV2	-	-
CASSRTGEGTQYF	TGTGCCAGCAGTCGGACAGGGGAGGGGACCCAGTACTTC	TRBJ2-5	TRBV2	TRBD1	once
CASSQDSQKGTQYF	TGCGCCAGCAGCCAAGATTCCCAGAAAGGGACCCAGTACTTC	TRBJ2-5	TRBV4-3	-	-
CAWSKTRLANTDTQYF	TGTGCCTGGAGTAAAACCCGACTAGCGAACACAGATACGCAGTATTTT	TRBJ2-3	TRBV30	TRBD2	-
CASSLEHTEAFF	TGTGCCAGCAGCTTAGAGCACACTGAAGCTTTCTTT	TRBJ1-1	TRBV7-8	-	-
CASSYSPEVIF	TGTGCCAGCAGTTACTCGCCGGAGGTTATCTTT	TRBJ1-1	TRBV6-6	-	-
CAWRPAGGYNEQFF	TGTGCCTGGAGACCAGCGGGAGGGTACAATGAGCAGTTCTTC	TRBJ2-1	TRBV30	TRBD2	-
CAWIDLKGQGANYGYTF	TGTGCCTGGATTGACCTAAAAGGACAGGGGGCGAACTATGGCTACACCTTC	TRBJ1-2	TRBV30	TRBD1	once
CASSVGVNREKLFF	TGTGCCAGCAGCGTCGGGGTTAATCGGGAAAAACTGTTTTTT	TRBJ1-4	TRBV9	-	-
CSVGPGTYSYEQYF	TGCAGCGTCGGCCCCGGGACATACTCCTACGAGCAGTACTTC	TRBJ2-7	TRBV29-1	-	-
CASSPDRVRSTEAFF	TGTGCCAGCAGCCCAGACAGGGTAAGATCCACTGAAGCTTTCTTT	TRBJ1-1	TRBV7-8	TRBD1	-
CASSFRTDNEQFF	TGTGCCAGCAGTTTTAGGACAGACAATGAGCAGTTCTTC	TRBJ2-1	TRBV2	-	few
CASSPVLVQGGDGYTF	TGCGCCAGCAGCCCGGTATTAGTGCAGGGTGGAGATGGCTACACCTTC	TRBJ1-2	TRBV4-1	-	-
CASSLSGSGASHTDTQYF	TGTGCCAGCAGTTTATCGGGTTCCGGGGCAAGTCACACAGATACGCAGTATTTT	TRBJ2-3	TRBV27	-	-
CASSTGTGSTDTQYF	TGTGCCAGTAGTACCGGGACAGGGAGCACAGATACGCAGTATTTT	TRBJ2-3	TRBV19	TRBD1	once
CASSSGGTDTQYF	TGTGCCAGCTCTTCGGGGGGGACAGATACGCAGTATTTT	TRBJ2-3	TRBV18	TRBD2	-
CASRRGEAVAQPQHF	TGTGCCAGCAGGAGGGGTGAGGCGGTGGCTCAGCCCCAGCATTTT	TRBJ1-5	TRBV2	-	-
CASSTDTTYLGNTIYF	TGCGCCAGCAGCACCGACACCACTTACCTCGGAAACACCATATATTTT	TRBJ1-3	TRBV5-1	-	-
CASSLAGQNTEAFF	TGTGCCAGCAGCTTGGCGGGACAGAACACTGAAGCTTTCTTT	TRBJ1-1	TRBV5-4	-	-
CASSLSPWTTDTQYF	TGTGCCAGCAGCTTGTCTCCCTGGACCACAGATACGCAGTATTTT	TRBJ2-3	TRBV5-5	-	-
CASSLTTTGGETQYF	TGTGCCAGCAGCTTAACCACAACAGGGGGCGAGACCCAGTACTTC	TRBJ2-5	TRBV7-2	TRBD1	-
CASRFGPGQGGTEAFF	TGCGCCAGCCGATTTGGGCCGGGACAGGGGGGTACTGAAGCTTTCTTT	TRBJ1-1	TRBV5-1	TRBD1	-
CASSRERGLEVTDTQYF	TGCGCCAGCAGCCGAGAGAGGGGCCTGGAGGTTACAGATACGCAGTATTTT	TRBJ2-3	TRBV4-1	-	once
CASSLTSGEQYF	TGTGCCAGCAGCTTGACGAGCGGCGAGCAGTACTTC	TRBJ2-7	TRBV7-2	-	-
CASRSRQGRNYGYTF	TGTGCAAGTCGGTCTCGCCAGGGACGAAACTATGGCTACACCTTC	TRBJ1-2	TRBV12-2	-	once
CASSEATTNTEAFF	TGTGCCAGCAGTGAAGCAACAACGAACACTGAAGCTTTCTTT	TRBJ1-1	TRBV6-1	-	once